This T cell receptor beta chain originates from a study of blood T cell repertoires in COVID-19 (dated by TCRdb to 2020 to 2022). About the full investigation: Collaborator samples came from the United States, Italy and Spain and covered acute and convalescent phases of COVID-19. The material from the prospective study consisted of cDNA or gDNA derived from T cells, B-cell-depleted T cells, or PBMCs. Sample metadata almost always included a de-identified subject ID, COVID-19 status, age in years and sex. Where HLA class I and class II types were available, the types were taken from metadata supplied by the sample provider, not from assay-based typing. The repertoires were released in a freely available public database meant as a resource for research on the immune response to SARS-CoV-2. Subjects who had been exposed to COVID-19, were actively infected with it, or had recovered from it provided the deeply sampled blood TCRbeta repertoires that made up the dataset. Samples came from the ongoing ImmuneRACE study (first 160 participants) plus 1,254 subjects from 6 global collaborators. Study-level results and caveats: How much clinical and demographic metadata was included differed by source and by participant, and the metadata was provided uncurated.

The immunoSEQ Assay, a bias-controlled multiplex PCR, was used to amplify TCRbeta CDR3 regions from genomic DNA. For the original study's pipeline: Within the assay, amplification of reference gene primers was used to estimate how many nucleated cells each sample contained. To quantify the absolute abundance of each unique TCRbeta CDR3 rearrangement, sequence reads were collapsed and filtered. For each sample, productive Simpson clonality was calculated as the square root of Simpson's diversity index over productive rearrangements. TCRdb provides this immuneACCESS table in a form limited to in-frame rearrangements. Some clones are lacking; in checked studies, under half of them reflect an unresolved V gene, and why the rest are absent is not known. V and J calls and clone size come straight from that table; D and trimming were deduced from the DNA. For this sample the table gives about 160,000 clones, of which 70% to 80% were detected only once. Together, the top ten hold 8.1% of the sample.

V drops 1 base and J drops 4 bases, leaving 11 bases in between. CDR1 and CDR2 are read off the germline V gene (reference sequence) as LNHDA and SQIVND. The CDR3, from cysteine to phenylalanine, totals 15 residues. Here the CDR3 DNA is all that survives: 45 bases in frame from base 1. With regard to this clone: Which antigen it targets is not known. It has no much larger one-base neighbor in the sample; base qualities were not kept.

Whole blood was collected in K2EDTA tubes by collaborating institutions according to the institutions' own protocols. For TCRbeta analysis, collaborator samples were shipped as frozen whole blood, as isolated PBMCs, or as DNA extracted from either sample type. This sequence was found in a man aged 60 to 69 with acute or convalescent COVID-19. The sequence is built from TRBV19 and TRBJ1-5, with the D segment identity uncertain. Sequenced input: peripheral blood. The nucleotide sequence is TGTGCCAGTAGTATAGTGGAGAGTAATAATCAGCCCCAGCATTTT. The translation is CASSIVESNNQPQHF.